This entry lists 25 T cell receptor beta chains sequenced from one sample in a study of blood T cell repertoires in COVID-19. Sequencing used immunoSEQ multiplex PCR; TCRdb keeps in-frame clones, though not all of them. The sample includes 300,000 to 350,000 clones, about 90% seen only once; the top ten take about 9.4%. The sequencing sample was made of PBMCs or T cells enriched from blood (not recorded which). The receptor source for this set is a woman in her 30s who had recovered from COVID-19.

The chain couples TRBV7-9 to TRBJ2-1, with D unresolved. Germline values: CDR1 SEHNR, CDR2 FQNEAQ (reference sequence). The V end lost 2 bases, the J end lost 5 bases, and 10 bases lay between the germline ends. The CDR3 has 14 residues. The chain's CDR3 is CASSLSEADNEQFF. CDR3 bases: TGTGCCAGCAGCTTATCAGAGGCAGACAATGAGCAGTTCTTC.

The chain recombines TRBV9 with TRBJ2-7, with D hard to call. The germline gives CDR1 SGDLS, CDR2 YYNGEE. CDR3 size: 15 residues. V gave up 3 bases and J gave up 0 bases, with 13 bases separating them. The CDR3 DNA sequence: TGTGCCAGCAGCGCAGAGGCCGCAACCTCCTACGAGCAGTACTTC. Translation: CASSAEAATSYEQYF.

The V and J genes are TRBV7-2 and TRBJ2-1, with TRBD2 identical over 15 bases. Germline-derived CDR1 and CDR2 are SGHTA and FQGNSA. The CDR3 totals 17 residues. The junction had 9 bases not matched to a gene; V was cut back by 5 bases and J by 7 bases. In DNA, the CDR3 is TGTGCCAGCAGCCCCCGGGGACTAGCGGGGGGAGGTAATGAGCAGTTCTTC. Amino acids: CASSPRGLAGGGNEQFF.

The chain has TRBV4-3 and TRBJ2-1; D is unresolved. Germline CDR1 and CDR2: LGHNA and YSLEER. V was cut by 0 bases and J by 9 bases, with 9 bases left in between. This CDR3 comprises 13 residues. CDR3 nucleotides: TGCGCCAGCAGCCAAGATACAGTTGGTGAGCAGTTCTTC. Translated: CASSQDTVGEQFF.

This chain connects TRBV2 to TRBJ2-7; no clear D gene. Trimming took off 11 bases at V and 1 base at J, with 6 bases between the two ends. The CDR3 has 10 residues. CDR1 SNHLY and CDR2 FYNNEI come from the germline V gene. As DNA, the CDR3 is TGTGCCGCCGGGTCCTACGAGCAGTACTTC. This translates into CAAGSYEQYF.

The V call is TRBV11-2, the J call TRBJ2-1, with 13 bases fitting TRBD2. The CDR3 has 15 amino acids. CDR1 SGHAT and CDR2 FQNNGV come from the germline V gene. Losses at the gene ends were 4 bases for V and 6 bases for J; bases not matched to a gene: 3. The CDR3 nucleotides read TGTGCCAGCAGCTCCGGACTAGCGGGAGCCAATGAGCAGTTCTTC. Protein product: CASSSGLAGANEQFF.

The table lists this clone with a count of one. This sequence joins TRBV27 and TRBJ1-5, with D possibly matching TRBD1 (5 bases). With 5 bases removed from V and 2 bases from J, the gap between germline ends came to 16 bases. Germline-derived CDR1 and CDR2 are MNHEY and SMNVEV (reference sequence). The CDR3 is made up of 16 amino acids. CDR3 amino acids: CASSTYAGTGNQPQHF. The CDR3 DNA is TGTGCCAGCAGTACTTACGCGGGGACGGGCAATCAGCCCCAGCATTTT.

The V call is TRBV20-1, the J call TRBJ2-7; 10 bases are a match to TRBD1. The CDR3 has 15 residues. Trimming at V came to 3 bases and at J to 2 bases, leaving 7 bases not matched to a gene. The V gene's germline CDR1 is DFQATT and CDR2 SNEGSKA (reference sequence). CDR3 in DNA: TGCAGTGCTAGTATTATGGGACAGGGGCCCTACGAGCAGTACTTC. It encodes CSASIMGQGPYEQYF.

Here the CDR3 DNA reads TGCGCCAGCAGCTGGACATCCTTTAACTATGGCTACACCTTC. Translation gives CASSWTSFNYGYTF. The rearrangement joins TRBV5-1 to TRBJ1-2; maybe TRBD1 (5 bases). The V end lost 3 bases, the J end lost 1 base, and 10 bases lay between the germline ends. The germline CDR1 and CDR2 sequences are SGHRS and YFSETQ. The CDR3 covers 14 residues.

The gene calls are TRBV3-1 (or the pseudogene TRBV3-2) and TRBJ1-6; 9 bases are a match to TRBD1. V shed 1 base and J 10 bases; nucleotides not matched to a gene: 5. Germline V CDR1 and CDR2: LGHDT, YNNKEL (reference sequence). This CDR3 region has 15 residues. In DNA, the CDR3 is TGTGCCAGCAGCCAAGGGCAGACAGGGGGATCACCCCTCCACTTT. This codes for CASSQGQTGGSPLHF.

This sequence joins TRBV30 and TRBJ1-1, with TRBD1 identical over 7 bases. The trim removed 3 bases at V and 10 bases at J, leaving 8 bases unmatched. The CDR3 consists of 12 residues. CDR1 and CDR2 from the germline V gene are GTSNPN and SVGIG (reference sequence). CDR3 nucleotide sequence: TGTGCCTGGAGCATAGGGGGCAGTTCAGCTTTCTTT. Translating it yields CAWSIGGSSAFF.

The chain combines TRBV6-5 with TRBJ1-1; TRBD1 matches 7 bases. The CDR3 consists of 14 residues. Germline V gene lookup returns CDR1 MNHEY and CDR2 SVGAGI. V trimming: 7 bases; J trimming: 2 bases; junction bases outside the gene matches: 7. As DNA, the CDR3 is TGTGCCAGCACCGACCGGGACAGCAACACTGAAGCTTTCTTT. Translating gives CASTDRDSNTEAFF.

The rearrangement joins TRBV6-4 to TRBJ1-2; D not resolved. The V and J ends lost 4 bases and 1 base respectively, with 10 bases between them. This CDR3 is built from 14 residues. In germline, CDR1 is MRHNA, CDR2 SNTAGT. CDR3 sequence reads: CASSVHRGNYGYTF. CDR3 nucleotide sequence: TGTGCCAGCAGTGTCCACCGGGGTAACTATGGCTACACCTTC.

This rearrangement joins TRBV18 to TRBJ1-6; weak D call: TRBD1 (6 bases). CDR1 and CDR2 (germline): KGHSH, LQKENI. The CDR3 runs 19 residues. Trimming took 5 bases from V and 5 from J, leaving 25 bases between them. This CDR3 reads CASSSNRVSRGNNNSPLHF. DNA of the CDR3: TGTGCCAGCTCATCTAACAGGGTGTCGAGGGGGAATAATAATTCACCCCTCCACTTT.

The rearrangement uses TRBV6-2 or TRBV6-3 and TRBJ1-1; TRBD1 agrees at 8 bases. Trimming removed 5 bases from V and 1 base from J; junction bases left unmatched: 12. CDR1 and CDR2 from the germline V gene are MNHEY and SVGEGT. The CDR3 extends over 17 amino acids. Here the CDR3 DNA reads TGTGCCAGCAGTGATATGGACAGGGCGGGAGAGAACACTGAAGCTTTCTTT. It yields the protein CASSDMDRAGENTEAFF.

The chain employs TRBV7-9 and TRBJ2-5; D is possibly TRBD1 (6 bases). Looked up from germline, CDR1 is SEHNR and CDR2 is FQNEAQ (reference sequence). With 0 bases removed from V and 2 bases from J, the gap between germline ends came to 10 bases. This CDR3 region has 15 residues. CDR3 sequence: CASSLALGQQETQYF. The CDR3 region has the DNA TGTGCCAGCAGCTTAGCGCTAGGACAGCAAGAGACCCAGTACTTC.

The V and J genes are TRBV19 and TRBJ1-6; D is ambiguous. This CDR3 is 15 amino acids long. Trimming stripped 9 bases from V and 7 bases from J, with 19 bases between. Looked up from germline, CDR1 is LNHDA and CDR2 is SQIVND (reference sequence). The CDR3 reads CASQISGRWNSPLHF. CDR3 DNA: TGTGCCAGCCAAATCAGCGGCCGTTGGAATTCACCCCTCCACTTT. The whole variable domain, remainder taken from reference TRBV19 and TRBJ1-6, is DGGITQSPKYLFRKEGQNVTLSCEQNLNHDAMYWYRQDPGQGLRLIYYSQIVNDFQKGDIAEGYSVSREKKESFPLTVTSAQKNPTAFYLCASQISGRWNSPLHFGNGTRLTVT.

This chain links TRBV6-5 with TRBJ2-3, with D hard to call. This CDR3 is 11 amino acids long. Germline-derived CDR1 and CDR2 are MNHEY and SVGAGI. Trimming stripped 10 bases from V and 4 bases from J, with 9 bases between. The CDR3 loop is CATNRADTQYF. The CDR3 bases are TGTGCCACCAACCGGGCAGATACGCAGTATTTT.

The V call is TRBV2, the J call TRBJ1-1; TRBD1 matches at 8 bases. There are 13 residues in the CDR3. Germline V lookup: CDR1 SNHLY, CDR2 FYNNEI. V lost 6 bases, J lost 5 bases, and 5 bases stayed unmatched. CDR3 bases: TGTGCCAGCAGGGACAGGGAGTGGACTGAAGCTTTCTTT. This sequence encodes CASRDREWTEAFF.

This clone was observed a few times. The chain carries TRBV19 and TRBJ2-1; a weak D match, TRBD2 (6 bases). Germline V lookup: CDR1 LNHDA, CDR2 SQIVND (reference sequence). The CDR3 is made up of 19 amino acids. V dropped 8 bases and J dropped 0 bases, with 26 bases sitting between them. CDR3 sequence: CASRPPPSLAPSSYNEQFF. DNA of the CDR3: TGTGCCAGTCGACCCCCCCCCTCTCTAGCGCCGAGCTCCTACAATGAGCAGTTCTTC.

The chain couples TRBV18 to TRBJ1-5; weak D call: TRBD1 (5 bases). In germline, CDR1 is KGHSH, CDR2 LQKENI. The CDR3 extends over 15 amino acids. The V and J ends lost 3 bases and 3 bases respectively, with 12 bases between them. The CDR3 sequence is CASSPGQNTNQPQHF. CDR3 bases: TGTGCCAGCTCACCTGGACAAAACACCAATCAGCCCCAGCATTTT.

The rearrangement uses TRBV27 and TRBJ2-7; TRBD1 matches at 8 bases. V shed 6 bases and J 2 bases; nucleotides not matched to a gene: 6. The CDR3 spans 14 residues. Looked up from germline, CDR1 is MNHEY and CDR2 is SMNVEV (reference sequence). The CDR3 DNA follows: TGTGCCAGCAGCCCGACAGGGGCGACCTACGAGCAGTACTTC. This encodes CASSPTGATYEQYF.

The CDR3 region is CASSPGQGMNTEAFF. For the CDR3, the DNA is TGTGCCAGCTCACCAGGACAGGGGATGAACACTGAAGCTTTCTTT. The chain has TRBV18 and TRBJ1-1; TRBD1 aligns across 9 bases. The V gene end was trimmed by 2 bases and the J gene end by 0 bases; junction bases not matched to a gene: 1. Germline V CDR1 and CDR2: KGHSH, LQKENI. The CDR3 is made up of 15 amino acids.

The J gene is TRBJ1-1, the V gene TRBV4-2; D is possibly TRBD1 (5 bases). This CDR3 comprises 13 residues. Per germline, CDR1 LGHNA and CDR2 YNFKEQ. Between the trimmed V and J ends, which lost 4 bases and 4 bases, there was a span of 10 bases. CDR3 sequence: CASSLGGGTEAFF. The CDR3 DNA follows: TGTGCCAGCAGCCTGGGGGGGGGCACTGAAGCTTTCTTT.

The V call is TRBV6-5, the J call TRBJ1-5; 7 positions match TRBD1. This CDR3 contains 15 residues. Germline CDR1 MNHEY, CDR2 SVGAGI. V was pared by 6 bases and J by 3 bases, with 8 bases of the junction left unmatched. The CDR3 sequence is CASSALRGDNQPQHF. CDR3 sequence (DNA): TGTGCCAGCAGCGCTCTCAGGGGGGACAATCAGCCCCAGCATTTT.